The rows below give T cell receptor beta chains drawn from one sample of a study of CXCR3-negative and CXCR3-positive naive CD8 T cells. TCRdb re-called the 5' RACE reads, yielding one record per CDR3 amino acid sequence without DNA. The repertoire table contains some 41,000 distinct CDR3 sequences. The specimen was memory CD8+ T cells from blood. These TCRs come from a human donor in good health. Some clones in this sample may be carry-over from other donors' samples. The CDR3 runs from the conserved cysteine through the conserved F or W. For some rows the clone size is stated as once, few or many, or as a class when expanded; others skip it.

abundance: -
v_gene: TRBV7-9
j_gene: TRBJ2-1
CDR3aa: CASSPTGNEQFF

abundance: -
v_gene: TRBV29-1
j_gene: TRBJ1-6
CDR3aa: CSAGQGLNSPLHF

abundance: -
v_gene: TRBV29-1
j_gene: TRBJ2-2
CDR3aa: CSVDLQTGELFF

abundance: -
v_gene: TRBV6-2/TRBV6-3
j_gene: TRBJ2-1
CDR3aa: CASSSYRNEQFF

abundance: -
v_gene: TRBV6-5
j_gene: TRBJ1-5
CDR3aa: CASSPSGPLNQPQHF

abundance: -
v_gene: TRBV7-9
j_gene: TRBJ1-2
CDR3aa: CASSLALRGEDGYTF

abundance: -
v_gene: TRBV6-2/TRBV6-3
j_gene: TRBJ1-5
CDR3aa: CASSSRGSNQPQHF

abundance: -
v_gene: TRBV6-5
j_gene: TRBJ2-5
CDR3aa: CASSFVPGAQETQYF

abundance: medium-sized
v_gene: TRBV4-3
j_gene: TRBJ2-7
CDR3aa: CASSQDIIIRDKTYEQYF

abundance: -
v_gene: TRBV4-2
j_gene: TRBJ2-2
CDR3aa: CASSQAGQNTGELFF

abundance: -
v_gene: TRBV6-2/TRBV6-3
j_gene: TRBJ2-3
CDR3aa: CASSSGGATDTQYF

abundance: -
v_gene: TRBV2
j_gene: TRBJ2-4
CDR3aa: CASSEEDSKNIQYF

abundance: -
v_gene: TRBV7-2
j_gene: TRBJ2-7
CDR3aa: CASSTVGVGEQYF

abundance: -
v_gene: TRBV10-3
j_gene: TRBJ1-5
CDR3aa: CAISDGDSHFQHF

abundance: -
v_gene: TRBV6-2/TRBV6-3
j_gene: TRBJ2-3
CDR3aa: CASTGTAEQGWTTDTQYF

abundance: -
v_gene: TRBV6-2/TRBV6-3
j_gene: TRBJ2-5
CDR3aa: CATRLAGGLEETQYF

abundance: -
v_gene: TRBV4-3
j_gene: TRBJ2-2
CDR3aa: CASSQGGDANTGELFF

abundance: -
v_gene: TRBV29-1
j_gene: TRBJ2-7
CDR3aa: CSFLQGGRYEQYF

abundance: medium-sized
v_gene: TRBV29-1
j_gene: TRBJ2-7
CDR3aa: CSVEVSSEYEQYF

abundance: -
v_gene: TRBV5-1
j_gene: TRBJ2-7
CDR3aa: CASTPPGTFPSEQYF

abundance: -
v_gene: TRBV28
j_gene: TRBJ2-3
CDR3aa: CASTEEDTQYF

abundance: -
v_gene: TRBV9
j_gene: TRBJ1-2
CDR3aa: CASSRDSNNYGYTF

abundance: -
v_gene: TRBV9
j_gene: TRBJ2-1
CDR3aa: CASSEFDRTYNEQFF

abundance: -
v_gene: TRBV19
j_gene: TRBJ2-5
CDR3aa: CASSFMGSETQYF

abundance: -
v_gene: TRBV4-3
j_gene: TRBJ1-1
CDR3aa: CASSQVAGTEAFF

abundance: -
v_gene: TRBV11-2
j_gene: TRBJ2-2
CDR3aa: CASSSTGGGFGGELFF

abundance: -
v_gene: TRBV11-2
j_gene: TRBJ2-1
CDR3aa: CASSLATHNEQFF

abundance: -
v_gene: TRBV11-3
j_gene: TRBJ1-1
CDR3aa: CASSLPARGTEAFF

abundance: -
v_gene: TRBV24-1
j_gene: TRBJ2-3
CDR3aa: CATNRGDGTDTQYF